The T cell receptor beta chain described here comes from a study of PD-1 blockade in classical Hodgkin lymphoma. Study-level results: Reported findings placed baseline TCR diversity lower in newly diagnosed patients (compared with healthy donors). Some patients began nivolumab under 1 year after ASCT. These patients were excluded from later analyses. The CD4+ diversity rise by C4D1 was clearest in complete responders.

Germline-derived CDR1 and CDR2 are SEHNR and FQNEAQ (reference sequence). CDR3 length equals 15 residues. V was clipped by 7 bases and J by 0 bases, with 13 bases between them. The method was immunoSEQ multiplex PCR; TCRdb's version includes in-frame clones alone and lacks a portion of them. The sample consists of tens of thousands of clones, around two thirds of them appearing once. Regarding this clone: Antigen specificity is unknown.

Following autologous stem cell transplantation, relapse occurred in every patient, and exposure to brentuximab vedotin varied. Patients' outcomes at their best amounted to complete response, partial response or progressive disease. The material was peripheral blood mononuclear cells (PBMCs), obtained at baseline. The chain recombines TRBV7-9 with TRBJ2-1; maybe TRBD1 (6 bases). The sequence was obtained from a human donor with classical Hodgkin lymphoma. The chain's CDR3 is CASTSGQISYNEQFF. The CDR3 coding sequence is TGTGCCAGCACCTCGGGACAAATCTCCTACAATGAGCAGTTCTTC.